The 14 T cell receptor beta chains below were found in one sample sequenced in a study of regulatory T cells in long-lasting Graves disease. The time point is: newly diagnosed GD, antithyroid drugs for less than 3 months. After RNA was extracted from PBMCs, the TCR library was made from it. Researchers made TCR beta libraries by using iRepertoire HTBI primers and running Arm-PCR on CDR3 regions. TCRdb itself ran the multiplex PCR reads through MiXCR, one entry per CDR3 protein. This table holds approximately 440,000 distinct CDR3 sequences, around 15% found once. The sample was also reused in another study, on T cells in Graves' hyperthyroidism and ophthalmopathy.

Sequenced material: peripheral blood mononuclear cells (PBMCs), taken at new diagnosis, from a patient treated with antithyroid drugs. These TCRs come from a man between 35 and 55 years old with Graves disease.

Regarding this clonotype: A much larger clonotype is one base distant, so this may be a read error. The chain uses TRBV2 and TRBJ2-7; 7 bases fit TRBD2. V lost 3 bases and J lost 0; bases outside the gene matches: 2. The germline V gene has CDR1 SNHLY and CDR2 FYNNEI. The CDR3 extends over 14 amino acids. CDR3 amino acids: CASSDSGYSYEQYF. The CDR3 nucleotides read TGTGCCAGCAGTGATAGCGGGTACTCCTACGAGCAGTACTTC. Filled out from reference TRBV2 and TRBJ2-7, the complete variable domain reads EPEVTQTPSHQVTQMGQEVILRCVPISNHLYFYWYRQILGQKVEFLVSFYNNEISEKSEIFDDQFSVERPDGSNFTLKIRSTKLEDSAMYFCASSDSGYSYEQYFGPGTRLTVT.

This clonotype appeared a few times. V is TRBV6-2 or TRBV6-3 and J is TRBJ1-3; D is possibly TRBD1 (5 bases). Germline V lookup: CDR1 MNHEY, CDR2 SVGEGT. The V and J ends lost 10 bases and 0 bases respectively, with 16 bases between them. There are 15 residues in the CDR3. CDR3 sequence: CATPTGAGSGNTIYF. The CDR3 DNA reads as TGTGCCACCCCGACTGGGGCCGGCTCTGGAAACACCATATATTTT.

In this sample, this clonotype turned up many times. The chain joins TRBV7-9 to TRBJ2-5; TRBD1 aligns across 7 bases. The CDR3 loop spans 13 amino acids. Germline CDR1 reads SEHNR; CDR2 reads FQNEAQ (reference sequence). V was pared by 5 bases and J by 8 bases, with 8 bases of the junction left unmatched. This chain's CDR3 is CASSKDRSVTQYF. The CDR3 DNA reads as TGTGCCAGCAGCAAGGACAGGTCCGTTACCCAGTACTTC.

This clonotype was observed many times. This chain links TRBV30 with TRBJ1-2, with D perhaps matching TRBD1 (5 bases). The germline CDR1 and CDR2 sequences are GTSNPN and SVGIG (reference sequence). The length of the CDR3 is 13 residues. The V gene lost 2 bases and the J gene lost 3 bases, with 10 bases spanning the gap. The CDR3: CAWSNRGDYGYTF. In DNA form, the CDR3 reads TGTGCCTGGAGTAATAGGGGCGACTATGGCTACACCTTC.

The chain uses TRBV5-1 and TRBJ1-1; unclear D gene. V was clipped by 0 bases and J by 0 bases, with 9 bases between them. CDR1 is SGHRS and CDR2 is YFSETQ in the germline V gene. The CDR3 sequence is 15 residues long. CDR3 nucleotide sequence: TGCGCCAGCAGCTTGGATGTTGGGATGAACACTGAAGCTTTCTTT. Protein sequence: CASSLDVGMNTEAFF.

This clonotype showed up many times. The rearrangement links TRBV7-8 to TRBJ2-4; D unresolved. Deletions cut 5 bases from V and 8 bases from J, with 10 bases between. Per the germline V gene, CDR1 is SGHVS and CDR2 is FQNEAQ. The CDR3 sequence is 12 residues long. The CDR3 DNA reads TGTGCCAGCAGCCCCCTTCCGGACATTCAGTACTTC. Translated: CASSPLPDIQYF.

This clonotype was detected many times. The rearrangement joins TRBV4-1 to TRBJ2-5; TRBD2 aligns across 14 bases. Unmatched junction bases numbered 9, after V lost 4 bases and J lost 5 bases. Germline assignment: CDR1 MGHRA and CDR2 YSYEKL. The CDR3 is made up of 17 amino acids. CDR3 loop: CASSPDRLAGGRETQYF. The CDR3 coding sequence is TGCGCCAGCAGCCCGGATCGACTAGCGGGAGGGCGGGAGACCCAGTACTTC.

This clonotype was observed many times. Relative to the germline gene, one junction end is altered; a read error may explain this. The rearrangement uses TRBV5-1 and TRBJ2-7, with TRBD2 as a possible D gene (6 bases). Looked up from germline, CDR1 is SGHRS and CDR2 is YFSETQ. The CDR3 runs to 14 residues. The DNA for the CDR3 is TGTGCCAGCAGCCTAGGGCAGGGAGGCTACGAGCAGTACTTC. Its translation is CASSLGQGGYEQYF.

V gene TRBV7-9 combines with J gene TRBJ2-7, with no clear D. Looked up from germline, CDR1 is SEHNR and CDR2 is FQNEAQ (reference sequence). The CDR3 runs to 11 residues. V lost 3 bases, J lost 7 bases, and 7 bases lay in between. CDR3 region: CASSFLTEQYF. Written as DNA, the CDR3 is TGTGCCAGCAGCTTCCTTACGGAGCAGTACTTC.

This clonotype was observed a few times. This chain joins TRBV7-9 and TRBJ2-7; possible D gene TRBD2, 6 bases. The CDR3 is 14 residues long. The V end was cut by 0 bases, the J end by 6 bases, with 12 bases between. The germline V gene encodes CDR1 SEHNR and CDR2 FQNEAQ (reference sequence). CDR3 nucleotides: TGTGCCAGCAGCTTAGCGTGGGGAGGTTCCGAGCAGTACTTC. This gives the protein CASSLAWGGSEQYF.

This clonotype was recorded a few times. The chain has TRBV13 and TRBJ2-3, with 9 bases matching TRBD1. CDR3 size: 16 residues. Germline CDR1 PRHDT, CDR2 FYEKMQ (reference sequence). V shed 5 bases, J shed 2 bases, and the junction held 8 bases outside the gene matches. The CDR3 nucleotides are TGTGCCAGCAGCCAGAGGACAGGGGATTCCACAGATACGCAGTATTTT. This encodes CASSQRTGDSTDTQYF.

This clonotype was counted many times. The CDR3 loop reads CSARTGATGELFF. The DNA of the CDR3 is TGCAGTGCTAGAACAGGGGCCACCGGGGAGCTGTTTTTT. The chain employs TRBV20-1 and TRBJ2-2, with 7 bases matching TRBD1. CDR1 is DFQATT and CDR2 is SNEGSKA in the germline V gene (reference sequence). CDR3 length equals 13 residues. The V segment lost 2 bases and the J segment 4 bases; nucleotides outside the gene matches: 1.

This clonotype was observed a handful of times. V is TRBV20-1 and J is TRBJ2-3; no definite D call. Trimming shortened V by 6 bases and J by 5 bases, and 9 bases separated the two germline ends. There are 11 residues in the CDR3. Germline-derived CDR1 and CDR2 are DFQATT and SNEGSKA (reference sequence). This chain's CDR3 is CSALWVDTQYF. The CDR3 DNA follows: TGCAGTGCACTTTGGGTAGATACGCAGTATTTT.

This clonotype came up a few times. The chain couples TRBV4-2 to TRBJ2-3; TRBD2 aligns across 9 bases. Unmatched junction bases numbered 9, after V lost 0 bases and J lost 5 bases. Germline lookup yields CDR1 LGHNA and CDR2 YNFKEQ. The CDR3 consists of 17 residues. The CDR3 DNA sequence: TGTGCCAGCAGCCAAGATCCGGCGGGAGGGCCGAAAGATACGCAGTATTTT. Protein sequence: CASSQDPAGGPKDTQYF.